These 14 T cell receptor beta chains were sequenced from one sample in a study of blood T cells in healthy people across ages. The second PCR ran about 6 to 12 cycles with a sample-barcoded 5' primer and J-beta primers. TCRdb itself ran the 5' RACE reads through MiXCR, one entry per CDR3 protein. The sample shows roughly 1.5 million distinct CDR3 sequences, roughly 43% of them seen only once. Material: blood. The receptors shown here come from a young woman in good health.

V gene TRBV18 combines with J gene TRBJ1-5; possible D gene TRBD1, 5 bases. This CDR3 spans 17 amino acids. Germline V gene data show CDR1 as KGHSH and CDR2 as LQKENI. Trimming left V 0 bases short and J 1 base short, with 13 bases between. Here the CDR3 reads CASSPPNRGSSNQPQHF. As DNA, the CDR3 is TGTGCCAGCTCACCACCGAATAGGGGTTCGAGCAATCAGCCCCAGCATTTT. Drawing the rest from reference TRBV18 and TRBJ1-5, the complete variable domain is NAGVMQNPRHLVRRRGQEARLRCSPMKGHSHVYWYRQLPEEGLKFMVYLQKENIIDESGMPKERFSAEFPKEGPSILRIQQVVRGDSAAYFCASSPPNRGSSNQPQHFGDGTRLSIL.

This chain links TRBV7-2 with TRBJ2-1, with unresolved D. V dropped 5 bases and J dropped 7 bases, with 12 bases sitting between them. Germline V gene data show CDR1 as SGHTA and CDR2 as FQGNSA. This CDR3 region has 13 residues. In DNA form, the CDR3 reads TGTGCCAGCAGCGTAGTACAGAGGAATGAGCAGTTCTTC. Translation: CASSVVQRNEQFF.

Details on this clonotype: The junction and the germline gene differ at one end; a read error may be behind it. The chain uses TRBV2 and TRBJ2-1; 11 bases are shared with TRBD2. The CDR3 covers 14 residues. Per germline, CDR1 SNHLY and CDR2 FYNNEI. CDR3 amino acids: CAGSGLAGSNEQFF. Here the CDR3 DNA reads TGTGCCGGCAGTGGACTAGCGGGTTCCAATGAGCAGTTCTTC.

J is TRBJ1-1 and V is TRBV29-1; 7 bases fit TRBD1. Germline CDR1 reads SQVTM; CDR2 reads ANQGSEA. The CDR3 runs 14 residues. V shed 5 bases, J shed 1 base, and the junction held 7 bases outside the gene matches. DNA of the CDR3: TGCAGCGTTTATAGGACAGGAAAGAACACTGAAGCTTTCTTT. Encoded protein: CSVYRTGKNTEAFF.

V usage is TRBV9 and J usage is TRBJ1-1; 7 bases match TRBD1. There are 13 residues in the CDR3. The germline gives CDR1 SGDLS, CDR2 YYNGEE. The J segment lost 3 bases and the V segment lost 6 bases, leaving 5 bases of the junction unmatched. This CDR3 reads CASTRDSYTEAFF. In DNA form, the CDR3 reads TGTGCCAGCACCCGGGACAGTTACACTGAAGCTTTCTTT.

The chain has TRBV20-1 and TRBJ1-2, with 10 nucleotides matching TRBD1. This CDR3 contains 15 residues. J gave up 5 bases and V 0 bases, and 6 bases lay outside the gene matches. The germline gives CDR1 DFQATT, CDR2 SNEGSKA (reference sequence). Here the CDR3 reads CSARDLRTGGYGYTF. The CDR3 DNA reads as TGCAGTGCTAGAGATCTTCGGACAGGGGGATATGGCTACACCTTC.

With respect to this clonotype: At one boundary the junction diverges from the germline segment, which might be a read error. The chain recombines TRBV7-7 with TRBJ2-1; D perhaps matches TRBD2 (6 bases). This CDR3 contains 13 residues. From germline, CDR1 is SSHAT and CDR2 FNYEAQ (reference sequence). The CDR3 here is CASSLAEGDEQFF. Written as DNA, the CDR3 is TGTGCTAGCAGCTTAGCGGAGGGAGATGAGCAGTTCTTC.

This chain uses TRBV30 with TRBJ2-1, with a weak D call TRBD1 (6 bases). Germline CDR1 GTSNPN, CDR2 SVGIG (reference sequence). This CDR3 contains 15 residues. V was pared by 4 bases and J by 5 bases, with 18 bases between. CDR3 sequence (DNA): TGTGCCTGGACTCCCCACAGGGACCGTGACAATGAGCAGTTCTTC. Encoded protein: CAWTPHRDRDNEQFF.

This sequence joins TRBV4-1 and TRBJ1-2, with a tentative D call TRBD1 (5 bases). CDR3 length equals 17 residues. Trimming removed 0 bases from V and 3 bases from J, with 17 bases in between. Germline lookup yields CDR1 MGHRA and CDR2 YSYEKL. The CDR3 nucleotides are TGCGCCAGCAGCCAAGAAGCAAGGCCAGCGGGGCACTATGGCTACACCTTC. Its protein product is CASSQEARPAGHYGYTF.

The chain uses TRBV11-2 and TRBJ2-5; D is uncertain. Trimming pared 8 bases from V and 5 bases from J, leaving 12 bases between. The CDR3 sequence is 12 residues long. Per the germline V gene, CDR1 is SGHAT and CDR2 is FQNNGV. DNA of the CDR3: TGTGCCAGCTGTCGGAGTGAGGAGACCCAGTACTTC. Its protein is CASCRSEETQYF.

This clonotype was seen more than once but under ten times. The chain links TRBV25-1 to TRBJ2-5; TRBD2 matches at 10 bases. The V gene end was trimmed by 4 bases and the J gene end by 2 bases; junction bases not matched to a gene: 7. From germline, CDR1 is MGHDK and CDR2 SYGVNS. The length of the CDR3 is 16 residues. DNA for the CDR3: TGTGCCAGCAGTGCTGATCGGACTAGCGGACAAGAGACCCAGTACTTC. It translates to CASSADRTSGQETQYF.

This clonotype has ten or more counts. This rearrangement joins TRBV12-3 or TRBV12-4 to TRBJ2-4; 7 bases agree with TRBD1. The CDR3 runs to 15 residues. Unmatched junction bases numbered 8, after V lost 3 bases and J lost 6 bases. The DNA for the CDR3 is TGTGCCAGCAGTTTGGCCCGGGACAGCCCAAACATTCAGTACTTC. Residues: CASSLARDSPNIQYF.

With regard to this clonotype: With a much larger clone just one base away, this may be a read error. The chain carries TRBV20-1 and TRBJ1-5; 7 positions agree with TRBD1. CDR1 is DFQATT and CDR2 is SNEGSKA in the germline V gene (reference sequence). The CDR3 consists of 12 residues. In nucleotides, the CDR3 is TGCAGGGCTGGACAGGGCAATCAGCCCCAGCATTTT. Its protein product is CRAGQGNQPQHF.

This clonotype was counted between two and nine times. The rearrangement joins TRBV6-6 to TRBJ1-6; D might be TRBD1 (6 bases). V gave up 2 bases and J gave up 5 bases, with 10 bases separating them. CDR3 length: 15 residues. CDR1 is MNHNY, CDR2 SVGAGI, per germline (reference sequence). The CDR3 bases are TGTGCCAGCAGTTACGGGGCAGGGGATAATTCACCCCTCCACTTT. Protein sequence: CASSYGAGDNSPLHF.